Below are 26 T cell receptor beta chains sequenced from a single sample in a study of cytomegalovirus exposure and HLA in healthy donors. PCR was performed using 60 Vbeta and 13 Jbeta primers. TCRdb keeps only in-frame clones here, not all; method: immunoSEQ multiplex PCR. Seen here are about 120,000 clones, roughly 78% observed once, and the top ten hold 9.5% to 13%. Source material: PBMCs. The source is a young man in good health and CMV-seropositive.

The table lists this clone with a count of one. This chain joins TRBV7-9 and TRBJ2-1; tentative D call: TRBD2 (5 bases). The V end was cut by 4 bases, the J end by 6 bases, with 10 bases between. CDR3 length equals 13 residues. Looked up from germline, CDR1 is SEHNR and CDR2 is FQNEAQ (reference sequence). Here the CDR3 reads CASSSGVGNEQFF. DNA of the CDR3: TGTGCCAGCAGCTCCGGGGTGGGCAATGAGCAGTTCTTC. Variable domain in full (rest from reference TRBV7-9 and TRBJ2-1): DTGVSQNPRHKITKRGQNVTFRCDPISEHNRLYWYRQTLGQGPEFLTYFQNEAQLEKSRLLSDRFSAERPKGSFSTLEIQRTEQGDSAMYLCASSSGVGNEQFFGPGTRLTVL.

The V and J genes are TRBV4-3 and TRBJ1-1; D is uncertain. The CDR3 sequence is 15 residues long. V was trimmed by 2 bases and J by 2 bases, leaving 12 bases between them. CDR1 and CDR2 (germline): LGHNA, YSLEER. The DNA of the CDR3 is TGCGCCAGCAGCCAACACCAAGTGGCAAACACTGAAGCTTTCTTT. It encodes CASSQHQVANTEAFF.

This clone was observed once. This chain uses TRBV6-5 with TRBJ2-1, with D perhaps TRBD2 (5 bases). The V and J ends lost 8 bases and 0 bases respectively, with 14 bases between them. The CDR3 loop spans 15 amino acids. CDR1 MNHEY and CDR2 SVGAGI come from the germline V gene. The DNA of the CDR3 is TGTGCCAGCGGCCCACTGGGGAGCTCCTACAATGAGCAGTTCTTC. Translating gives CASGPLGSSYNEQFF.

CDR3 sequence reads: CAWSVLNSPQHF. In DNA form, the CDR3 reads TGTGCCTGGAGTGTACTCAATAGCCCCCAGCATTTT. The chain has TRBV30 and TRBJ1-5; D gene uncertain. CDR3 length equals 12 residues. V was shortened by 0 bases and J by 10 bases, with 10 bases between the two germline ends. Germline V gene sequence: CDR1 GTSNPN, CDR2 SVGIG (reference sequence).

The chain combines TRBV4-1 with TRBJ1-5, with TRBD1 as a possible D gene (6 bases). The CDR3 covers 16 residues. From germline, CDR1 is MGHRA and CDR2 YSYEKL. With 1 base removed from V and 7 bases from J, the gap between germline ends came to 17 bases. CDR3 nucleotides: TGCGCCAGCAGCCAAGGGTTCTTGACAGGAAGGCAGCCCCAGCATTTT. Its translation: CASSQGFLTGRQPQHF.

The J gene is TRBJ2-7, the V gene TRBV27; 7 nucleotides match TRBD2. The germline gives CDR1 MNHEY, CDR2 SMNVEV (reference sequence). J lost 6 bases, V lost 4 bases, and 9 bases had no gene match. This CDR3 region has 14 residues. For the CDR3, the DNA is TGTGCCAGCAGTTCAGCGGGGACCTGGAGCGAGCAGTACTTC. The encoded protein is CASSSAGTWSEQYF.

This rearrangement joins TRBV29-1 to TRBJ2-7; 8 bases align to TRBD1. Germline CDR1 is SQVTM and CDR2 is ANQGSEA. V trimming: 7 bases; J trimming: 4 bases; junction bases outside the gene matches: 21. The CDR3 is 17 amino acids. DNA of the CDR3: TGCAGCGCCTGTGAGAGGGGACAGGCCTCTGGGGCGTACGAGCAGTACTTC. This codes for CSACERGQASGAYEQYF.

This clone was detected a few times. The rearrangement joins TRBV20-1 to TRBJ1-1; D call uncertain. Germline V gives CDR1 DFQATT, CDR2 SNEGSKA (reference sequence). The CDR3 covers 11 residues. The CDR3 DNA is TGCATGGGCGATCTGAACACTGAAGCTTTCTTT. It specifies CMGDLNTEAFF.

This clone came up once. CDR3 region: CASHPGTGLGTEAFF. DNA for the CDR3: TGCGCCAGTCATCCCGGGACAGGATTGGGGACTGAAGCTTTCTTT. The rearrangement uses TRBV5-1 and TRBJ1-1; TRBD1 aligns across 8 bases. Germline lookup yields CDR1 SGHRS and CDR2 YFSETQ. V lost 8 bases to trimming and J lost 5 bases; unmatched junction nucleotides: 14. This CDR3 spans 15 amino acids.

This chain links TRBV6-6 with TRBJ2-1, with D possibly being TRBD2 (5 bases). CDR3 length: 11 residues. The V end lost 5 bases, the J end lost 9 bases, and 8 bases lay between the germline ends. Germline V gives CDR1 MNHNY, CDR2 SVGAGI (reference sequence). This CDR3 reads CASSEGSEQFF. DNA for the CDR3: TGTGCCAGCAGTGAGGGTAGTGAGCAGTTCTTC.

This sequence joins TRBV5-1 and TRBJ2-7; TRBD2 aligns across 9 bases. Unmatched junction bases numbered 12, after V lost 2 bases and J lost 6 bases. Germline loops: CDR1 SGHRS, CDR2 YFSETQ. This CDR3 is built from 16 residues. CDR3 nucleotide sequence: TGCGCCAGCAGCTTTGGGCTAGCGGGACTCCGGGGCGAGCAGTACTTC. It specifies CASSFGLAGLRGEQYF.

The chain carries TRBV7-6 and TRBJ2-1, with D hard to call. Germline V gene sequence: CDR1 SGHVS, CDR2 FNYEAQ. The CDR3 sequence is 13 residues long. The V gene lost 5 bases and the J gene lost 6 bases, with 11 bases spanning the gap. The CDR3 DNA follows: TGTGCCAGCAGCCCTAGATCCCCCAATGAGCAGTTCTTC. Translation: CASSPRSPNEQFF.

The chain combines TRBV5-1 with TRBJ2-7; 15 nucleotides agree with TRBD2. Germline CDR1 SGHRS, CDR2 YFSETQ. J lost 1 base, V lost 4 bases, and 12 bases had no gene match. The CDR3 consists of 19 residues. The CDR3 spells CASSPGLAGGPSRSYEQYF. CDR3 nucleotides: TGCGCCAGCAGCCCCGGACTAGCGGGAGGGCCTTCGCGTTCCTACGAGCAGTACTTC.

In this sample, this clone turned up once. V usage is TRBV6-5 and J usage is TRBJ1-2, with D unresolved. Per germline, CDR1 MNHEY and CDR2 SVGAGI. The CDR3 loop spans 14 amino acids. The V end was cut by 0 bases, the J end by 5 bases, with 10 bases between. The CDR3 reads CASSYSDGLYGYTF. The CDR3 nucleotides are TGTGCCAGCAGTTACTCAGACGGACTGTATGGCTACACCTTC.

This clone was detected once. The chain employs TRBV9 and TRBJ2-7; D gene unclear. Deletions cut 7 bases from V and 6 bases from J, with 14 bases between. This CDR3 is built from 12 residues. Germline CDR1 reads SGDLS; CDR2 reads YYNGEE. Written as DNA, the CDR3 is TGTGCCAGCTCTACCGGTTTTAGCGAGCAGTACTTC. This gives the protein CASSTGFSEQYF. Combining the CDR3 with reference TRBV9 and TRBJ2-7 gives the whole variable domain DSGVTQTPKHLITATGQRVTLRCSPRSGDLSVYWYQQSLDQGLQFLIQYYNGEERAKGNILERFSAQQFPDLHSELNLSSLELGDSALYFCASSTGFSEQYFGPGTRLTVT.

This chain links TRBV29-1 with TRBJ2-1, with 7 nucleotides matching TRBD2. The CDR3 covers 16 residues. Trimming removed 2 bases from V and 4 bases from J; junction bases left unmatched: 11. Looked up from germline, CDR1 is SQVTM and CDR2 is ANQGSEA. This CDR3 reads CSVELTGRSTYNEQFF. In DNA, the CDR3 is TGCAGCGTTGAACTTACCGGGAGGAGCACTTACAATGAGCAGTTCTTC.

The chain's CDR3 is CASSQGSSGYTF. Written as DNA, the CDR3 is TGTGCCAGCAGCCAGGGGTCGAGCGGCTACACCTTC. This chain joins TRBV6-5 and TRBJ1-2; D may be TRBD1 (6 bases). V shed 6 bases and J shed 8 bases, with 13 bases lying between them. CDR1 MNHEY and CDR2 SVGAGI come from the germline V gene. CDR3 length equals 12 residues.

The gene calls are TRBV5-1 and TRBJ2-1; a weak D match, TRBD2 (5 bases). The CDR3 is 14 amino acids. The germline V gene encodes CDR1 SGHRS and CDR2 YFSETQ. V lost 8 bases, J lost 8 bases, and 20 bases lay in between. The CDR3 DNA sequence: TGCGCCAGTTTGAATGGAGGATCGAGCGATGAGCAGTTCTTC. Its translation is CASLNGGSSDEQFF. Complete variable domain (other parts from reference TRBV5-1 and TRBJ2-1): KAGVTQTPRYLIKTRGQQVTLSCSPISGHRSVSWYQQTPGQGLQFLFEYFSETQRNKGNFPGRFSGRQFSNSRSEMNVSTLELGDSALYLCASLNGGSSDEQFFGPGTRLTVL.

This chain joins TRBV5-6 and TRBJ1-2; D possibly corresponds to TRBD1 (5 bases). With 4 bases removed from V and 8 bases from J, the gap between germline ends came to 21 bases. The CDR3 runs to 15 residues. CDR1 and CDR2 from the germline V gene are SGHDT and YYEEEE. CDR3 DNA: TGTGCCAGCAGCGGGGCGGGGAGGTCTAGGGAAGGCTACACCTTC. Translated, it gives CASSGAGRSREGYTF.

CDR3 protein: CASSLNRGDTQYF. CDR3 sequence (DNA): TGTGCCAGCAGCTTAAACAGGGGAGATACGCAGTATTTT. The rearrangement uses TRBV7-6 and TRBJ2-3; 7 nucleotides agree with TRBD1. The CDR3 has 13 amino acids. V gave up 2 bases and J gave up 5 bases; unmatched junction bases: 1. Looked up from germline, CDR1 is SGHVS and CDR2 is FNYEAQ.

V is TRBV5-8 and J is TRBJ2-1; D perhaps matches TRBD2 (7 bases). Trimming shortened V by 0 bases and J by 8 bases, and 15 bases separated the two germline ends. The CDR3 is made up of 15 amino acids. Germline V gene lookup returns CDR1 SGHTS and CDR2 YDEGEE. Written as DNA, the CDR3 is TGTGCCAGCAGCTTGGGTAGGGGGGGGTTCGATGAGCAGTTCTTC. Protein product: CASSLGRGGFDEQFF.

The chain couples TRBV7-2 to TRBJ2-7, with 11 positions matching TRBD2. V was clipped by 5 bases and J by 6 bases; unmatched bases: 3. The CDR3 is 13 residues long. Germline CDR1 SGHTA, CDR2 FQGNSA. The CDR3: CASSPTSGIEQYF. The CDR3 DNA reads as TGTGCCAGCAGCCCGACTAGCGGGATCGAGCAGTACTTC. Filled out from reference TRBV7-2 and TRBJ2-7, the complete variable domain reads GAGVSQSPSNKVTEKGKDVELRCDPISGHTALYWYRQSLGQGLEFLIYFQGNSAPDKSGLPSDRFSAERTGGSVSTLTIQRTQQEDSAVYLCASSPTSGIEQYFGPGTRLTVT.

This rearrangement joins TRBV28 to TRBJ1-2, with 7 bases aligning to TRBD1. V shed 7 bases and J 8 bases; nucleotides not matched to a gene: 13. Per the germline V gene, CDR1 is MDHEN and CDR2 is SYDVKM. The CDR3 spans 14 residues. CDR3 sequence: CASKGNRGRRGYTF. CDR3 bases: TGTGCCAGCAAGGGGAACAGGGGACGTCGGGGCTACACCTTC.

The chain employs TRBV6-5 and TRBJ2-1; 9 bases are a match to TRBD1. The germline CDR1 and CDR2 sequences are MNHEY and SVGAGI. The CDR3 sequence is 14 residues long. V shed 6 bases, J shed 4 bases, and the junction held 4 bases outside the gene matches. Here the CDR3 reads CASSPDRGYNEQFF. The CDR3 nucleotides are TGTGCCAGCAGCCCTGACAGGGGGTACAATGAGCAGTTCTTC.

The CDR3 DNA sequence: TGTGCCAGCAGCCTGGCCGGGACTACCTACGAGCAGTACTTC. This encodes CASSLAGTTYEQYF. The V gene is TRBV9, the J gene TRBJ2-7; TRBD2 agrees at 7 bases. Per the germline V gene, CDR1 is SGDLS and CDR2 is YYNGEE. CDR3 length: 14 residues. The J segment lost 2 bases and the V segment lost 4 bases, leaving 6 bases of the junction unmatched.

The chain is built from TRBV2 and TRBJ2-7; 8 positions agree with TRBD2. The CDR3 length is 15 residues. The germline gives CDR1 SNHLY, CDR2 FYNNEI. With V trimmed by 5 bases and J by 2 bases, 8 bases remained unmatched. CDR3 sequence reads: CASSSRSGNPYEQYF. In nucleotides, the CDR3 is TGTGCCAGCAGTTCTCGTAGCGGGAATCCCTACGAGCAGTACTTC.